A selection of T cell receptor beta chains follows, all from one sample in a study of blood T cell repertoires in COVID-19. Here immunoSEQ multiplex PCR was the method, and the copy in TCRdb shows in-frame clones only, minus some. The table includes some 290,000 clones, about nine tenths detected once. Sequenced input: peripheral blood. Receptors originate from a woman aged 25 to 39 with COVID-19, enrolled during active disease. The CDR3 runs from the conserved cysteine through the conserved F or W.

TRBJ1-5	TRBV18	14	CASSSQGNNQPQHF
TRBJ2-5	TRBV5-4	12	CASSWSGETQYF
TRBJ1-2	TRBV27	15	CASSFNRERAYGYTF
TRBJ2-3	TRBV27	17	CASSTRTSGSWTDTQYF
TRBJ1-5	TRBV12-3/TRBV12-4	13	CASTLSLNQPQHF
TRBJ1-1	TRBV11-2	16	CASSLDLATLNTEAFF
TRBJ1-2	TRBV4-1	14	CASSPPELFYGYTF
TRBJ1-2	TRBV28	19	CASSFSVNRARLRDYGYTF
TRBJ2-1	TRBV13	15	CASSQATSSYNEQFF
TRBJ2-3	TRBV2	14	CASSRLAGVDTQYF
TRBJ2-2	TRBV7-9	16	CASSTTSGRVTGELFF
TRBJ1-6	TRBV11-2	15	CASSFNAVYNSPLHF
TRBJ1-4	TRBV6-6	15	CASSALQVSNEKLFF
TRBJ1-3	TRBV2	17	CASSEASGRVPGNTIYF
TRBJ2-1	TRBV2	18	CASSGPLAGGPSYNEQFF
TRBJ2-7	TRBV4-2	15	CASSQGGGRGWEQYF
TRBJ1-1	TRBV5-1	15	CASSYRTGMNTEAFF
TRBJ2-5	TRBV4-1	14	CASSQPGQEETQYF
TRBJ1-1	TRBV19	15	CASSIVARGTTEAFF
TRBJ2-5	TRBV4-2	15	CASSQSEVAVETQYF
TRBJ2-2	TRBV7-7	19	CASSLGGLAGGLSTGELFF
TRBJ2-7	TRBV5-6	16	CASSLSPQGASYEQYF
TRBJ2-1	TRBV9	15	CASSVGLAVYNEQFF
TRBJ2-1	TRBV10-2	18	CASRPGTSGGLSYNEQFF
TRBJ2-7	TRBV11-2	15	CASSSGQLASYEQYF